These T cell receptor beta chains were read from a single sample in a study of T-cell memory formation after mild COVID-19. TCRdb redid the calling of the 5' RACE reads with MiXCR, one entry per CDR3 protein. Of roughly 300,000 distinct CDR3 sequences detected, around 15% appear once; the ten largest clones hold roughly 23%. Sequencing used PBMCs or a T cell subset sorted from them (not recorded which). Receptors were obtained from a man between 18 and 35 years old who had mild COVID-19 (a few samples of this study predate the infection). Cell type and time point are not known. The CDR3 runs from the conserved cysteine through the conserved F or W. The order of the fields is J gene, V gene, clone size, CDR3 protein. Size values are once, few and many counts, or a class for expanded clones, and some rows have none.

j_gene: TRBJ2-3
v_gene: TRBV7-2
abundance: few
CDR3aa: CASSLGGGRPQYF

j_gene: TRBJ2-1
v_gene: TRBV20-1
abundance: many
CDR3aa: CSARRTSGVANEQFF

j_gene: TRBJ2-5
v_gene: TRBV20-1
abundance: few
CDR3aa: CSASTVGGGAGETQYF

j_gene: TRBJ1-3
v_gene: TRBV3-1
abundance: few
CDR3aa: CASSQAGLGNTIYF

j_gene: TRBJ2-1
v_gene: TRBV5-1
abundance: few
CDR3aa: CASSLVGEPYNEQFF

j_gene: TRBJ2-7
v_gene: TRBV4-3
abundance: many
CDR3aa: CASSQGTGGTYEQYF

j_gene: TRBJ1-1
v_gene: TRBV10-3
abundance: NA
CDR3aa: CAIGQRNTEAFF

j_gene: TRBJ2-7
v_gene: TRBV2
abundance: few
CDR3aa: CASSEAGKFQQYF

j_gene: TRBJ1-1
v_gene: TRBV4-1
abundance: NA
CDR3aa: CASSQQGDTEAFF

j_gene: TRBJ2-7
v_gene: TRBV6-2/TRBV6-3
abundance: few
CDR3aa: CASSSRGGHEQYF

j_gene: TRBJ2-3
v_gene: TRBV6-2/TRBV6-3
abundance: NA
CDR3aa: CASSYPRSGGPDTQYF